This TCR beta chain was recorded in a study of T cells in Graves' hyperthyroidism and ophthalmopathy. Study background: Peripheral blood specimens were obtained at initial diagnosis, prior to any treatment.

Regions amplified from RNA transcripts were the TCR beta CDR3 regions. First-round RT-PCR targeting the TCR CDR3 was performed with the HTBI primer set. One entry per CDR3 protein results from TCRdb running MiXCR on the multiplex PCR reads. Of approximately 620,000 distinct CDR3 sequences in the sample, 11% to 15% were seen once. This clonotype was seen a few times. Sequenced input: blood. The TCR originated in a woman aged 25 to 39 with Graves' hyperthyroidism that later progressed to Graves' ophthalmopathy.

The CDR3 DNA reads TGCAGTGCAAGGGAAATGGGGCTGGACTATGGCTACACCTTC. This translates into CSAREMGLDYGYTF. This rearrangement joins TRBV20-1 to TRBJ1-2; weak D call: TRBD1 (5 bases). Deletions cut 6 bases from V and 3 bases from J, with 17 bases between. The CDR3 runs 14 residues. The germline V gene has CDR1 DFQATT and CDR2 SNEGSKA (reference sequence).